These 21 T cell receptor beta chains share one sample of origin, sequenced in a study of CD8+ T cells in alopecia areata. Extraction of RNA preceded its reverse transcription into cDNA, which served as the sequencing template. The assay was immunoSEQ multiplex PCR, and TCRdb's table has in-frame clones only and misses some. The data hold fewer than 250,000 clones, with about 60% observed a single time. Treatment here: oral pan-JAK inhibitor, 5-10 mg twice daily. The sequenced sample was CD4+ T cells sorted from blood, obtained at week 4, from a patient treated with tofacitinib. The receptors come from a human donor with alopecia areata.

This clone was counted between two and nine times. CDR3 loop: CSVVRLAGGDEQFF. The CDR3 DNA reads TGCAGCGTTGTGAGACTAGCGGGAGGAGATGAGCAGTTCTTC. The chain has TRBV29-1 and TRBJ2-1, with TRBD2 matching 13 bases. The CDR3 spans 14 residues. After removal of 4 bases from V and 8 bases from J, the junction contained 5 bases not matched to a gene. Germline CDR1 and CDR2: SQVTM and ANQGSEA.

Only a few counts were recorded for this clone. The sample holds other DNA sequences that translate to the same CDR3. This chain connects TRBV29-1 to TRBJ2-3; 12 nucleotides match TRBD2. From germline, CDR1 is SQVTM and CDR2 ANQGSEA. The V segment lost 3 bases and the J segment 3 bases; nucleotides outside the gene matches: 1. The length of the CDR3 is 14 residues. The CDR3: CSVDGTSGTDTQYF. As DNA, the CDR3 is TGCAGCGTTGATGGGACTAGCGGGACAGATACGCAGTATTTT.

This clone is medium-sized in the sample. The chain employs TRBV13 and TRBJ1-1; no clear D gene. The CDR3 has 12 amino acids. CDR1 PRHDT and CDR2 FYEKMQ come from the germline V gene (reference sequence). V lost 2 bases and J 4 bases, leaving 5 bases between the germline ends. CDR3 residues: CASSLIRTEAFF. The CDR3 nucleotides are TGTGCCAGCAGCTTAATCCGCACTGAAGCTTTCTTT.

The V gene is TRBV30, the J gene TRBJ2-3; 8 bases are a match to TRBD1. After removal of 6 bases from V and 3 bases from J, the junction contained 2 bases not matched to a gene. The CDR3 is 12 amino acids. Germline V gene lookup returns CDR1 GTSNPN and CDR2 SVGIG (reference sequence). The CDR3 bases are TGTGCCTGCAGACAGGGGACAGATACGCAGTATTTT. Amino acid sequence: CACRQGTDTQYF.

V and J are TRBV7-2 and TRBJ2-7; 8 bases are shared with TRBD2. The CDR3 totals 15 residues. The germline CDR1 and CDR2 sequences are SGHTA and FQGNSA. Trimming cost V 5 bases and J 2 bases; bases outside gene matches: 8. Here the CDR3 DNA reads TGTGCCAGCAGCCCCGGCGGAGCGGGAGCCTACGAGCAGTACTTC. Its translation: CASSPGGAGAYEQYF.

Notes on this clone: The same CDR3 is also encoded by other DNA sequences in this sample. The chain uses TRBV9 and TRBJ2-1; D is ambiguous. The V end lost 1 base, the J end lost 1 base, and 6 bases lay between the germline ends. From germline, CDR1 is SGDLS and CDR2 YYNGEE. The CDR3 runs to 14 residues. DNA of the CDR3: TGTGCCAGCAGCGTAAGTGGGTCCTACAATGAGCAGTTCTTC. Protein: CASSVSGSYNEQFF.

The rearrangement joins TRBV27 to TRBJ2-3, with D perhaps matching TRBD1 or TRBD2 (5 bases each). The CDR3 is 14 amino acids. Between the trimmed V and J ends, which lost 6 bases and 6 bases, there was a span of 16 bases. The germline CDR1 and CDR2 sequences are MNHEY and SMNVEV (reference sequence). Written as DNA, the CDR3 is TGTGCCAGCAGCCCTGGCCCCGGGGCGGATACGCAGTATTTT. Its translation is CASSPGPGADTQYF.

This chain links TRBV7-8 with TRBJ2-1, with a possible D match to TRBD1 (6 bases). This CDR3 is built from 16 residues. Deletions cut 3 bases from V and 1 base from J, with 13 bases between. The germline gives CDR1 SGHVS, CDR2 FQNEAQ. CDR3 sequence: CASSFTAGVSYNEQFF. DNA for the CDR3: TGTGCCAGCAGCTTTACAGCAGGGGTATCCTACAATGAGCAGTTCTTC.

V gene TRBV15 combines with J gene TRBJ2-1, with TRBD1 matching over 8 bases. This CDR3 spans 14 amino acids. Germline CDR1 reads LNHNV; CDR2 reads YYDKDF (reference sequence). With 5 bases clipped from V and 3 bases from J, the junction kept 3 bases outside the gene matches. The CDR3 DNA sequence: TGTGCCACCAGCTTAACAGGGGGCTACAATGAGCAGTTCTTC. As protein: CATSLTGGYNEQFF.

The V and J genes are TRBV29-1 and TRBJ2-7; D not resolved. V gave up 8 bases and J gave up 6 bases, with 23 bases separating them. The germline gives CDR1 SQVTM, CDR2 ANQGSEA. The CDR3 has 14 amino acids. The chain's CDR3 is CSITSGFLTSEQYF. CDR3 sequence (DNA): TGCAGCATCACCTCAGGTTTTCTGACATCCGAGCAGTACTTC.

The chain joins TRBV29-1 to TRBJ1-1; 7 positions match TRBD1. The CDR3 loop spans 14 amino acids. J lost 0 bases, V lost 4 bases, and 5 bases had no gene match. Germline CDR1 and CDR2: SQVTM and ANQGSEA. The CDR3 bases are TGCAGCGTTGTAGGGGGCCATATGAACACTGAAGCTTTCTTT. It is translated as CSVVGGHMNTEAFF.

This clone was observed a handful of times. The chain joins TRBV30 to TRBJ2-3; 11 nucleotides line up with TRBD2. With 0 bases clipped from V and 1 base from J, the junction kept 3 bases outside the gene matches. CDR1 is GTSNPN, CDR2 SVGIG, per germline (reference sequence). The CDR3 totals 16 residues. The CDR3 coding sequence is TGTGCCTGGAGTGTCGTACTAGCGGGAGGCACAGATACGCAGTATTTT. Residues: CAWSVVLAGGTDTQYF.

This clone was seen more than once but under ten times. The rearrangement joins TRBV20-1 to TRBJ2-3; D remains unclear. Trimming removed 3 bases from V and 4 bases from J, with 2 bases in between. The CDR3 extends over 10 amino acids. The germline V gene encodes CDR1 DFQATT and CDR2 SNEGSKA (reference sequence). The chain's CDR3 is CSARADTQYF. CDR3 nucleotide sequence: TGCAGTGCTAGGGCAGATACGCAGTATTTT.

The V gene is TRBV12-5, the J gene TRBJ2-1, with 14 positions matching TRBD2. This CDR3 contains 16 residues. The germline gives CDR1 LGHNT, CDR2 FRNRAP. With V trimmed by 0 bases and J by 10 bases, 5 bases remained unmatched. The DNA for the CDR3 is TGTGCTAGTGGTTTGGTACTGACTAGCGGGAGGGCCGAGCAGTTCTTC. Translation: CASGLVLTSGRAEQFF.

This chain links TRBV6-5 with TRBJ1-3, with D unclear. Germline loops: CDR1 MNHEY, CDR2 SVGAGI. CDR3 size: 12 residues. Trimming left V 7 bases short and J 3 bases short, with 7 bases between. The chain's CDR3 is CASIDLGNTIYF. The CDR3 DNA follows: TGTGCCAGCATTGACCTTGGAAACACCATATATTTT.

J is TRBJ1-2 and V is TRBV5-1; 11 bases align to TRBD1. This CDR3 is built from 13 residues. The germline gives CDR1 SGHRS, CDR2 YFSETQ. With V trimmed by 4 bases and J by 8 bases, 4 bases remained unmatched. DNA for the CDR3: TGCGCCAGCAGCACCGGGACAGGGGGAGGCTACACCTTC. It codes for CASSTGTGGGYTF.

This chain connects TRBV29-1 to TRBJ1-1, with 7 bases lining up with TRBD1. CDR3 length: 13 residues. Trimming cost V 4 bases and J 2 bases; bases outside gene matches: 4. Germline loops: CDR1 SQVTM, CDR2 ANQGSEA. CDR3 sequence reads: CSVVRGHNTEAFF. The CDR3 nucleotides are TGCAGCGTTGTAAGGGGGCACAACACTGAAGCTTTCTTT.

The genes are TRBV18 and TRBJ2-4, with 7 bases identical to TRBD2. The CDR3 is 13 amino acids. The J segment lost 10 bases and the V segment lost 5 bases, leaving 8 bases of the junction unmatched. From germline, CDR1 is KGHSH and CDR2 LQKENI. The CDR3 region has the DNA TGTGCCAGCTCAGACGGGCTAGCGGCAATTCAGTACTTC. Translated: CASSDGLAAIQYF.

The rearrangement joins TRBV30 to TRBJ2-3, with TRBD1 matching over 9 bases. CDR3 length: 13 residues. The ends lost 5 bases at V and 6 bases at J; junction bases unmatched: 6. CDR1 and CDR2 (germline): GTSNPN, SVGIG (reference sequence). The CDR3 here is CAWGQGRGDTQYF. The CDR3 coding sequence is TGTGCCTGGGGACAGGGGAGAGGGGATACGCAGTATTTT.

Turning to this clone: A much larger clone lies one base from this, so it may be a read error. This sequence joins TRBV28 and TRBJ2-6, with no clear D. Trimming left V 6 bases short and J 0 bases short, with 0 bases between. The CDR3 totals 12 residues. In germline, CDR1 is MDHEN, CDR2 SYDVKM. In nucleotides, the CDR3 is TGTGCCAGCAGCTCTGGGGCCAACGTCCTGACTTTC. Translating it yields CASSSGANVLTF.

This clone was counted only a few times. The chain uses TRBV30 and TRBJ1-5; tentative D call: TRBD1 (5 bases). Trimming left V 0 bases short and J 1 base short, with 10 bases between. The length of the CDR3 is 15 residues. Germline CDR1 reads GTSNPN; CDR2 reads SVGIG (reference sequence). In nucleotides, the CDR3 is TGTGCCTGGAGTGTAGGGGCACGGAGCAATCAGCCCCAGCATTTT. Amino acid sequence: CAWSVGARSNQPQHF.